The 17 T cell receptor beta chains below all came from one sample that was sequenced in a study of T and B cells in COVID-19 patients. BIOMED2 TRB-A/B primer pools were used in multiplex TRB PCR. MiXCR, applied by TCRdb to the multiplex PCR reads, yields one record per CDR3 protein. The sample lists 7,500 to 9,500 distinct CDR3 sequences, around 30% occurring once. Each TRB amplification used about 230-550 ng of genomic DNA from blood. Specimen: blood. These receptors were taken from a human donor who had recovered from COVID-19.

The chain employs TRBV6-5 and TRBJ1-5; 9 bases align to TRBD1. The CDR3 sequence is 17 residues long. CDR1 and CDR2 from the germline V gene are MNHEY and SVGAGI. V lost 6 bases and J lost 6; bases outside the gene matches: 15. The CDR3 DNA sequence: TGTGCCAGCAGCGTGGGGATACAGGGGGCGCGGGTTCAGCCCCAGCATTTT. Its translation is CASSVGIQGARVQPQHF.

This clonotype has more than one count but fewer than ten. An end of the junction differs from the germline gene, which may be a read error. The rearrangement uses TRBV5-4 and TRBJ2-7, with 7 bases fitting TRBD2. CDR3 length equals 13 residues. CDR1 is SGHNT and CDR2 is YYREEE in the germline V gene (reference sequence). CDR3 bases: TGTGCCAGCTCTCTGGGGGGGACGCGCGTCGTGGACTTC. It codes for CASSLGGTRVVDF.

The V and J genes are TRBV27 and TRBJ2-5; tentative D call: TRBD2 (5 bases). The V gene lost 6 bases and the J gene lost 5 bases, with 19 bases spanning the gap. Germline CDR1 is MNHEY and CDR2 is SMNVEV (reference sequence). The CDR3 is made up of 15 amino acids. The CDR3 spells CASSPFFKTGETQYF. The DNA for the CDR3 is TGTGCCAGCAGCCCATTTTTTAAGACGGGGGAGACCCAGTACTTC.

The chain employs TRBV6-5 and TRBJ1-5; a weak D match, TRBD1 (5 bases). V was trimmed by 2 bases and J by 7 bases, leaving 12 bases between them. The V gene's germline CDR1 is MNHEY and CDR2 SVGAGI. There are 14 residues in the CDR3. The CDR3 sequence: CASSYDQGGQPQHF. The DNA of the CDR3 is TGTGCCAGCAGTTACGACCAGGGCGGGCAGCCCCAGCATTTT.

This clonotype was recorded at least ten times. The CDR3 spells CASSGVTKNQPQHF. In nucleotides, the CDR3 is TGTGCCAGTAGTGGAGTCACCAAGAACCAGCCCCAGCATTTT. The chain employs TRBV19 and TRBJ1-5, with unresolved D. The V and J ends lost 5 bases and 7 bases respectively, with 15 bases between them. Per germline, CDR1 LNHDA and CDR2 SQIVND (reference sequence). This CDR3 contains 14 residues.

The chain couples TRBV5-1 to TRBJ2-3; 7 nucleotides line up with TRBD2. CDR1 is SGHRS and CDR2 is YFSETQ in the germline V gene. The CDR3 runs to 15 residues. Trimming took 4 bases from V and 2 from J; bases not matched to a gene: 7. The CDR3 region has the DNA TGCGCCAGCAGCGGGCTAGCGGTGTTCACAGATACGCAGTATTTT. Translation: CASSGLAVFTDTQYF.

The gene calls are TRBV19 and TRBJ2-2; the match to TRBD1 covers 9 bases. Germline CDR1 LNHDA, CDR2 SQIVND (reference sequence). J was trimmed by 6 bases and V by 3 bases; bases with no gene match: 11. CDR3 size: 17 residues. The CDR3 nucleotides read TGTGCCAGTAGTATTCTCCCGGGACAGGGCGACGCCGGGGAGCTGTTTTTT. It is translated as CASSILPGQGDAGELFF. The full variable domain, with the rest looked up from reference TRBV19 and TRBJ2-2, is DGGITQSPKYLFRKEGQNVTLSCEQNLNHDAMYWYRQDPGQGLRLIYYSQIVNDFQKGDIAEGYSVSREKKESFPLTVTSAQKNPTAFYLCASSILPGQGDAGELFFGEGSRLTVL.

The chain carries TRBV28 and TRBJ1-2; D gene uncertain. The CDR3 is made up of 14 amino acids. Per the germline V gene, CDR1 is MDHEN and CDR2 is SYDVKM. V gave up 2 bases and J gave up 6 bases, with 13 bases separating them. The DNA of the CDR3 is TGTGCCAGCAGTTTAGTAGGGATTTGGAATGGCTACACCTTC. It yields the protein CASSLVGIWNGYTF.

This clonotype is medium-sized by share. The DNA is left out, because the CDR3 cannot be placed on it with certainty; the CDR3 is given as TCRdb lists it. The chain combines TRBV27 with TRBJ1-6. The CDR3 numbers 17 amino acids, ends counted. CDR1 and CDR2 from the germline V gene are MNHEY and SMNVEV (reference sequence). The CDR3 protein is CASSFSRVSSSVPPLHF.

The V call is TRBV11-1, the J call TRBJ1-4; D call uncertain. The CDR3 has 15 amino acids. Per the germline V gene, CDR1 is SGHAT and CDR2 is FQDESV (reference sequence). Trimming took 5 bases from V and 0 from J, leaving 10 bases between them. The CDR3: CASSPDGATNEKLFF. The CDR3 DNA is TGTGCCAGCAGCCCCGACGGTGCAACTAATGAAAAACTGTTTTTT.

By sample share, this clonotype is medium-sized. This rearrangement joins TRBV7-9 to TRBJ2-5, with a tentative D call TRBD2 (5 bases). The CDR3 spans 14 residues. The germline V gene encodes CDR1 SEHNR and CDR2 FQNEAQ (reference sequence). Between the trimmed V and J ends, which lost 5 bases and 7 bases, there was a span of 17 bases. Written as DNA, the CDR3 is TGTGCCAGCAGCCTGGGCGGACTCAGCGGGACCCAGTACTTC. Protein product: CASSLGGLSGTQYF.

A few counts support this clonotype. The chain couples TRBV20-1 to TRBJ2-6; D gene unclear. Trimming removed 7 bases from V and 0 bases from J, with 7 bases in between. This CDR3 spans 13 amino acids. In germline, CDR1 is DFQATT, CDR2 SNEGSKA (reference sequence). This CDR3 is CSGRVSGANVLTF. In nucleotides, the CDR3 is TGCAGTGGAAGGGTCTCTGGGGCCAACGTCCTGACTTTC.

This clonotype is medium-sized (0.01 to 0.1%) by share. The J gene is TRBJ2-1, the V gene TRBV27; TRBD2 is a possible D gene (5 bases). CDR1 is MNHEY and CDR2 is SMNVEV in the germline V gene (reference sequence). Trimming took off 2 bases at V and 4 bases at J, with 6 bases between the two ends. The CDR3 is 13 residues long. The CDR3 protein is CASSLRGYNEQFF. The CDR3, as DNA: TGTGCCAGCAGTTTAAGAGGGTACAATGAGCAGTTCTTC.

This clonotype rates as medium-sized. The chain combines TRBV18 with TRBJ2-3; D call uncertain. Germline V gene data show CDR1 as KGHSH and CDR2 as LQKENI. V was trimmed by 1 base and J by 2 bases, leaving 16 bases between them. This CDR3 has 17 residues. The CDR3 sequence: CASSPRRTLTTTDTQYF. The DNA of the CDR3 is TGTGCCAGCTCACCACGTCGAACTCTTACAACCACAGATACGCAGTATTTT.

This clonotype turned up a few times. V usage is TRBV14 and J usage is TRBJ2-1; weak D call: TRBD1 (5 bases). CDR1 SGHDN and CDR2 FVKESK come from the germline V gene. The V and J ends lost 6 bases and 4 bases respectively, with 13 bases between them. The CDR3 extends over 14 amino acids. The CDR3, as DNA: TGTGCCAGCAGTAGGGGTTTCCTGTACAATGAGCAGTTCTTC. This sequence encodes CASSRGFLYNEQFF.

In this sample, this clonotype is medium-sized (0.01 to 0.1%). This sequence joins TRBV5-4 and TRBJ2-3; D gene uncertain. The CDR3 covers 12 residues. Germline CDR1 reads SGHNT; CDR2 reads YYREEE (reference sequence). V was shortened by 4 bases and J by 2 bases, with 5 bases between the two germline ends. The CDR3 loop is CASSLDTDTQYF. CDR3 DNA: TGTGCCAGCAGCCTGGACACAGATACGCAGTATTTT.

This clonotype was counted at least ten times. The genes are TRBV6-6 and TRBJ2-7; D might be TRBD1 (5 bases). The CDR3 covers 16 residues. With 6 bases removed from V and 5 bases from J, the gap between germline ends came to 23 bases. Germline V gene sequence: CDR1 MNHNY, CDR2 SVGAGI (reference sequence). Here the CDR3 DNA reads TGTGCCAGCAGCCAATCGGGTACAGGTAAAGTGAACGAGCAGTACTTC. Translation gives CASSQSGTGKVNEQYF.